This TCR beta chain comes out of a study of OX40 agonist ivuxolimab in advanced cancers. General study findings and limits: Which antigen the expanded peripheral T cells recognized is unknown.

V was clipped by 3 bases and J by 6 bases; unmatched bases: 3. CDR1 and CDR2 (germline): MDHEN, SYDVKM. This CDR3 has 14 residues. Libraries were prepared by immunoSEQ multiplex PCR; TCRdb keeps only in-frame clonotypes and omits some of them. The table records more than 60,000 clones, 90% to 95% of them present only once. Details on this clone: The antigen is not known.

The gene calls are TRBV28 and TRBJ2-1, with TRBD1 matching 9 bases. The sequence came from an adult with an advanced solid tumor such as melanoma, head and neck, liver or kidney cancer. Sequences were derived from CD4+ or CD8+ T cells sorted from blood, sampled in a trial of the OX40 agonist ivuxolimab. CDR3 bases: TGTGCCAGCAGTTTGGACAGGGGAGGCAATGAGCAGTTCTTC. Protein sequence: CASSLDRGGNEQFF.